This T cell receptor beta chain was documented in a study of shared clonotypes between healthy human individuals. The table came from immunoSEQ multiplex PCR; TCRdb's copy has only in-frame clones and leaves some out. This sample has some 1.1 million clones, with approximately 77% found just once. Trimming shortened V by 5 bases and J by 2 bases, and 9 bases separated the two germline ends. CDR1 and CDR2 (germline): SNHLY, FYNNEI. This CDR3 contains 13 residues. Sequencing input: memory CD4+ T cells from PBMCs. This sample's subset: CD45RA-negative fraction. This receptor was taken from a young man in good health. Some clones in this sample may be carry-over from other donors' samples. The chain uses TRBV2 and TRBJ1-2; D is possibly TRBD1 (5 bases). CDR3 DNA: TGTGCCAGCAGTTATCAGGGAAACTATGGCTACACCTTC. Its protein product is CASSYQGNYGYTF. The full variable domain, in which reference TRBV2 and TRBJ1-2 provide the parts outside the CDR3, is EPEVTQTPSHQVTQMGQEVILRCVPISNHLYFYWYRQILGQKVEFLVSFYNNEISEKSEIFDDQFSVERPDGSNFTLKIRSTKLEDSAMYFCASSYQGNYGYTFGSGTRLTVV.